The present T cell receptor beta chain was sequenced within a study of graft-versus-host responses after intestinal transplantation. Study background: Among the recipients, all got anti-thymocyte globulin induction and then tacrolimus and steroids for around 3 years.

General study findings and limits: An association linked early post-transplant HvG declines with peak circulating GvH clone levels. Allograft graft-versus-host to host-versus-graft clonal ratios ran high in patients with graft-donor T cell macrochimerism.

As regards this clone: What it binds is unknown.

Libraries were prepared by immunoSEQ multiplex PCR; TCRdb keeps only in-frame clonotypes and omits some of them. The data show around 99,000 clones, 80% to 90% seen once. Germline CDR1 and CDR2: MNHEY and SVGAGI. This CDR3 region has 15 residues. Trimming removed 8 bases from V and 5 bases from J, with 21 bases in between. The sequencing used unstimulated CD4+ T cells sorted from spleen or lymph node cells, collected before transplant. This TCR was recovered from a human donor who was the organ donor for an intestinal transplant. The V and J genes are TRBV6-5 and TRBJ1-2; D may be TRBD1 (5 bases). The CDR3 region is CASGAGRARVYGYTF. CDR3 bases: TGTGCCAGCGGTGCAGGGAGGGCTAGAGTTTATGGCTACACCTTC.